This T cell receptor (beta chain) was captured in a study of blood T cell repertoires in COVID-19. CDR1 MNHEY and CDR2 SVGAGI come from the germline V gene. V lost 8 bases, J lost 3 bases, and 6 bases stayed unmatched. The CDR3 covers 14 residues. Using immunoSEQ multiplex PCR, the repertoire was profiled, and TCRdb retains in-frame clones only, with some absent. The sample yields roughly 100,000 clones, 80% to 90% seen once. The J gene is TRBJ2-7, the V gene TRBV6-5, with 11 bases lining up with TRBD2. The source is a human donor in a cohort sampled during active COVID-19. Material for sequencing was peripheral blood. The CDR3 nucleotides are TGTGCCAGCGATGTTAGCGGGGGGGACTACGAGCAGTACTTC. Protein product: CASDVSGGDYEQYF.